The 26 T cell receptor beta chains below come from one sample, sequenced in a study of T cells after posttransplantation cyclophosphamide. The repertoire was sequenced with immunoSEQ multiplex PCR; TCRdb's copy has only in-frame clones and lacks some. The sample consists of about 4,800 clones, over 60% of them appearing once. A marrow graft followed busulfan-fludarabine conditioning, with cyclophosphamide on days +3 and +4. Sequenced here: PBMCs, sampled 362 days after allogeneic stem cell transplant with posttransplant cyclophosphamide. Receptor source: a male patient aged 55 to 69 who received an allogeneic stem cell transplant from an unrelated donor, was CMV-positive, and had acute GVHD only. Some of these T cells may belong to the graft donor.

The chain couples TRBV11-1 to TRBJ2-5, with TRBD1 matching over 8 bases. Per the germline V gene, CDR1 is SGHAT and CDR2 is FQDESV (reference sequence). The CDR3 has 14 amino acids. Trimming at V came to 5 bases and at J to 2 bases, leaving 4 bases not matched to a gene. The CDR3 here is CASSLRDRQETQYF. The CDR3 DNA follows: TGTGCCAGCAGCCTCCGGGACAGGCAAGAGACCCAGTACTTC.

This clone was detected only a few times. The chain employs TRBV5-1 and TRBJ1-2, with unresolved D. The CDR3 is 14 amino acids. V was cut by 4 bases and J by 0 bases, with 10 bases left in between. Germline V CDR1 and CDR2: SGHRS, YFSETQ. The CDR3 DNA is TGCGCCAGCAGCCCCGAGAGGGCTAACTATGGCTACACCTTC. It is translated as CASSPERANYGYTF.

The V and J genes are TRBV28 and TRBJ1-4; 7 bases line up with TRBD1. The CDR3 consists of 14 residues. Germline CDR1 and CDR2: MDHEN and SYDVKM. Trimming at V came to 2 bases and at J to 4 bases, leaving 1 base not matched to a gene. CDR3 in amino acids: CASSLQGGNEKLFF. Written as DNA, the CDR3 is TGTGCCAGCAGTTTACAGGGGGGTAATGAAAAACTGTTTTTT.

This clone turned up a few times. This chain links TRBV19 with TRBJ1-2, with 9 positions matching TRBD1. The trim removed 6 bases at V and 4 bases at J, leaving 12 bases unmatched. The CDR3 extends over 16 amino acids. Germline V gene sequence: CDR1 LNHDA, CDR2 SQIVND (reference sequence). DNA for the CDR3: TGTGCCAGTAGCAAGGGCGGTGGGACAGGGAGCTATGGCTACACCTTC. It encodes CASSKGGGTGSYGYTF.

The genes are TRBV30 and TRBJ1-5; the D gene is possibly TRBD1 (5 bases). The CDR3 is made up of 13 amino acids. The V end was cut by 2 bases, the J end by 7 bases, with 12 bases between. Germline V gives CDR1 GTSNPN, CDR2 SVGIG (reference sequence). The chain's CDR3 is CAWSPGGDQPQHF. CDR3 in DNA: TGTGCCTGGAGTCCGGGGGGGGACCAGCCCCAGCATTTT.

The V gene is TRBV10-2, the J gene TRBJ1-2, with D possibly TRBD1 on 5 matching bases. The ends were cut back, 1 base at V and 4 bases at J, with 13 bases in the middle. CDR1 is WSHSY, CDR2 SAAADI, per germline. This CDR3 contains 15 residues. CDR3 DNA sequence: TGCGCCAGCAGTGAGTTGTGGGAGGACACCTATGGCTACACCTTC. Amino acid sequence: CASSELWEDTYGYTF.

This clone was seen a few times. The chain has TRBV7-8 and TRBJ2-7, with D possibly TRBD1 on 5 matching bases. CDR3 length equals 17 residues. V gave up 1 base and J gave up 1 base, with 17 bases separating them. The germline V gene encodes CDR1 SGHVS and CDR2 FQNEAQ. The CDR3 region has the DNA TGTGCCAGCAGCTTAGAAGGGGTAGGGGCGTTTTCCTACGAGCAGTACTTC. Protein sequence: CASSLEGVGAFSYEQYF.

The rearrangement links TRBV11-2 to TRBJ2-5, with TRBD2 matching 12 bases. This CDR3 is built from 16 residues. From germline, CDR1 is SGHAT and CDR2 FQNNGV. Trimming removed 2 bases from V and 5 bases from J; junction bases left unmatched: 6. The CDR3 here is CASSLSSGRALETQYF. In DNA, the CDR3 is TGTGCCAGCAGCTTATCTAGCGGGAGGGCTCTGGAGACCCAGTACTTC.

This sequence joins TRBV4-3 and TRBJ2-3, with D uncertain. The CDR3 is 15 residues long. The V and J ends lost 3 bases and 0 bases respectively, with 10 bases between them. Germline V gene sequence: CDR1 LGHNA, CDR2 YSLEER. The CDR3 bases are TGCGCCAGCAGCCAGTCACCCGGGAGCACAGATACGCAGTATTTT. Its protein product is CASSQSPGSTDTQYF.

By share, this clone counts as medium-sized. Here the CDR3 reads CASSPTSAPTDTQYF. CDR3 in DNA: TGCGCCAGCAGCCCGACTAGCGCCCCCACAGATACGCAGTATTTT. The chain recombines TRBV4-3 with TRBJ2-3; 8 nucleotides agree with TRBD2. Per the germline V gene, CDR1 is LGHNA and CDR2 is YSLEER. There are 15 residues in the CDR3. Trimming cost V 4 bases and J 2 bases; bases outside gene matches: 5.

This clone was counted between two and nine times. The gene calls are TRBV6-1 and TRBJ1-4; D may be TRBD1 (6 bases). Germline values: CDR1 MNHNS, CDR2 SASEGT. The CDR3 covers 13 residues. Between the trimmed V and J ends, which lost 3 bases and 10 bases, there was a span of 12 bases. CDR3 DNA: TGTGCCAGCAGTGAGACAGGTGGGGGAAAACTGTTTTTT. It encodes CASSETGGGKLFF.

V is TRBV5-1 and J is TRBJ1-2, with 8 bases matching TRBD1. In germline, CDR1 is SGHRS, CDR2 YFSETQ. V lost 4 bases, J lost 3 bases, and 8 bases stayed unmatched. The CDR3 sequence is 15 residues long. CDR3 coding DNA: TGCGCCAGCAGCGGGAGGGACAGGCAGCACTATGGCTACACCTTC. It specifies CASSGRDRQHYGYTF.

CDR3: CSVVPYTSTDTQYF. The CDR3 coding sequence is TGCAGCGTTGTGCCTTATACTAGCACAGATACGCAGTATTTT. The rearrangement uses TRBV29-1 and TRBJ2-3, with D uncertain. Trimming left V 4 bases short and J 0 bases short, with 11 bases between. The CDR3 contains 14 residues. Germline CDR1 is SQVTM and CDR2 is ANQGSEA.

V is TRBV29-1 and J is TRBJ1-1, with 7 nucleotides matching TRBD1. This CDR3 contains 14 residues. The germline gives CDR1 SQVTM, CDR2 ANQGSEA. Trimming took 6 bases from V and 1 from J; bases not matched to a gene: 8. DNA for the CDR3: TGCAGCGTGCGTTCGGGGACAGCGAACACTGAAGCTTTCTTT. Translation gives CSVRSGTANTEAFF.

This rearrangement joins TRBV9 to TRBJ2-7; 8 bases match TRBD1. The CDR3 runs 14 residues. CDR1 and CDR2 from the germline V gene are SGDLS and YYNGEE. V dropped 4 bases and J dropped 3; count of bases not matched to a gene: 6. The DNA of the CDR3 is TGTGCCAGCAGCCTAGGACAGGGTGTCTACGAGCAGTACTTC. Its protein is CASSLGQGVYEQYF.

The chain uses TRBV30 and TRBJ2-2; 10 nucleotides line up with TRBD1. J gave up 6 bases and V 2 bases, and 6 bases lay outside the gene matches. The length of the CDR3 is 15 residues. Germline V gene data show CDR1 as GTSNPN and CDR2 as SVGIG (reference sequence). The CDR3 nucleotides read TGTGCCTGGAGTTCGGGACAGGGGAGAGCCGGGGAGCTGTTTTTT. Encoded protein: CAWSSGQGRAGELFF.

The chain is built from TRBV6-6 and TRBJ2-3, with D possibly TRBD1 on 6 matching bases. The CDR3 spans 15 residues. The germline V gene encodes CDR1 MNHNY and CDR2 SVGAGI (reference sequence). V dropped 6 bases and J dropped 0 bases, with 13 bases sitting between them. CDR3 sequence (DNA): TGTGCCAGCAGCAACGACAGGCTGAGCACAGATACGCAGTATTTT. It specifies CASSNDRLSTDTQYF.

This rearrangement joins TRBV28 to TRBJ2-1; 12 bases are shared with TRBD2. Germline assignment: CDR1 MDHEN and CDR2 SYDVKM. V lost 5 bases, J lost 4 bases, and 3 bases stayed unmatched. The CDR3 runs 15 residues. The CDR3, as DNA: TGTGCCAGCAGTAAACTAGCGGGGGGTTACAATGAGCAGTTCTTC. It encodes CASSKLAGGYNEQFF. Using reference TRBV28 and TRBJ2-1 for the parts outside the CDR3, the full variable domain is DVKVTQSSRYLVKRTGEKVFLECVQDMDHENMFWYRQDPGLGLRLIYFSYDVKMKEKGDIPEGYSVSREKKERFSLILESASTNQTSMYLCASSKLAGGYNEQFFGPGTRLTVL.

Only a few counts were recorded for this clone. The rearrangement uses TRBV7-9 and TRBJ2-1, with TRBD2 matching 9 bases. The CDR3 runs 15 residues. The germline gives CDR1 SEHNR, CDR2 FQNEAQ (reference sequence). With V trimmed by 5 bases and J by 7 bases, 9 bases remained unmatched. In nucleotides, the CDR3 is TGTGCCAGCAGCCAGCTAGCGGGATTGAGGAATGAGCAGTTCTTC. Its translation: CASSQLAGLRNEQFF.

J is TRBJ2-1 and V is TRBV2; TRBD2 matches 11 bases. Looked up from germline, CDR1 is SNHLY and CDR2 is FYNNEI. With 3 bases clipped from V and 8 bases from J, the junction kept 6 bases outside the gene matches. The CDR3 loop spans 15 amino acids. The CDR3 sequence is CASSETSGTIHEQFF. The CDR3 coding sequence is TGTGCCAGCAGTGAGACTAGCGGGACAATCCATGAGCAGTTCTTC.

V is TRBV21-1 and J is TRBJ2-5; the table's D call of TRBD1 was not tested on the DNA. TRBV21-1 is a pseudogene. The CDR3 contains 17 residues. For the CDR3, the DNA is TGTGCCAGCAGCAAAAAAGCCTCCGGACACCCCAAGGCGGCCCAGTACTTC. As protein: CASSKKASGHPKAAQYF.

This chain uses TRBV18 with TRBJ2-5; D is unresolved. The J call may be faulty, since TRBJ2-7 better matches the DNA end. This CDR3 contains 14 residues. Germline CDR1 reads KGHSH; CDR2 reads LQKENI. In DNA form, the CDR3 reads TGTGCCAGCTCTCGGGTTGCCAGTTCCTACGAGCAGTACTTC. This gives the protein CASSRVASSYEQYF.

In its sample, this clone was seen once. The V gene is TRBV14, the J gene TRBJ1-5; 9 bases are a match to TRBD1. Germline V gene data show CDR1 as SGHDN and CDR2 as FVKESK. The CDR3 spans 14 residues. The V segment lost 2 bases and the J segment 7 bases; nucleotides outside the gene matches: 3. The CDR3 loop reads CASSQTGGAQPQHF. In DNA form, the CDR3 reads TGTGCCAGCAGCCAAACAGGGGGCGCGCAGCCCCAGCATTTT.

The rearrangement uses TRBV18 and TRBJ1-2; TRBD1 agrees at 8 bases. Germline CDR1 and CDR2: KGHSH and LQKENI. The CDR3 contains 13 residues. J gave up 3 bases and V 3 bases, and 0 bases lay outside the gene matches. The CDR3 loop reads CASSPTGDYGYTF. CDR3 sequence (DNA): TGTGCCAGCTCACCGACAGGGGACTATGGCTACACCTTC. Combining the CDR3 with reference TRBV18 and TRBJ1-2 gives the whole variable domain NAGVMQNPRHLVRRRGQEARLRCSPMKGHSHVYWYRQLPEEGLKFMVYLQKENIIDESGMPKERFSAEFPKEGPSILRIQQVVRGDSAAYFCASSPTGDYGYTFGSGTRLTVV.

This sequence joins TRBV12-5 and TRBJ2-1, with 13 bases fitting TRBD2. CDR1 and CDR2 (germline): LGHNT, FRNRAP. The CDR3 is 15 amino acids. The ends lost 1 base at V and 11 bases at J; junction bases unmatched: 5. The DNA for the CDR3 is TGTGCTAGTGGTTTGGACGGGACTAGCGGGACGCAGCAGTTCTTC. This translates into CASGLDGTSGTQQFF.

V and J are TRBV2 and TRBJ2-7, with 9 bases matching TRBD1. This CDR3 contains 14 residues. The V gene end was trimmed by 3 bases and the J gene end by 4 bases; junction bases not matched to a gene: 4. Per germline, CDR1 SNHLY and CDR2 FYNNEI. The CDR3 nucleotides read TGTGCCAGCAGTGACCGGACAGGGGAATACGAGCAGTACTTC. Translated: CASSDRTGEYEQYF.